One and the same sample provided the 9 T cell receptor beta chains below, sequenced in a study of blood T cell repertoires in COVID-19. Libraries were prepared by immunoSEQ multiplex PCR; TCRdb keeps only in-frame clonotypes and omits some of them. The data contain 450,000 or so clones, roughly 89% of them singletons. Sequenced material: peripheral blood. These receptors all come from a man aged 18 to 30 with COVID-19, enrolled during active disease.

V gene TRBV12-5 combines with J gene TRBJ1-6; the D gene is possibly TRBD1 (6 bases). The CDR3 loop spans 14 amino acids. Germline lookup yields CDR1 LGHNT and CDR2 FRNRAP. The ends were cut back, 7 bases at V and 8 bases at J, with 15 bases in the middle. CDR3 amino acids: CASDDCPGDSPLHF. For the CDR3, the DNA is TGTGCTAGTGACGATTGCCCAGGGGATTCACCCCTCCACTTT.

The rearrangement links TRBV19 to TRBJ1-5, with a possible D match to TRBD1 (5 bases). V dropped 5 bases and J dropped 4 bases, with 12 bases sitting between them. The germline gives CDR1 LNHDA, CDR2 SQIVND (reference sequence). The length of the CDR3 is 14 residues. This CDR3 is CASSVGADNQPQHF. In nucleotides, the CDR3 is TGTGCCAGTAGTGTTGGGGCGGATAATCAGCCCCAGCATTTT.

This chain links TRBV5-5 with TRBJ2-7; possible D gene TRBD2, 6 bases. V was cut by 10 bases and J by 4 bases, with 18 bases left in between. Germline CDR1 is SGHKS and CDR2 is YYEKEE (reference sequence). CDR3 size: 13 residues. The CDR3 DNA sequence: TGTGCCTGCGCGCGGGACTTTTTGTACGAGCAGTACTTC. Translation gives CACARDFLYEQYF.

The CDR3 loop is CATTRTGGNEQFF. CDR3 in DNA: TGTGCCACCACCCGGACAGGGGGGAATGAGCAGTTCTTC. The genes are TRBV24-1 and TRBJ2-1; 10 bases match TRBD1. CDR3 length: 13 amino acids. Losses at the gene ends were 8 bases for V and 7 bases for J; bases not matched to a gene: 4. Germline CDR1 reads KGHDR; CDR2 reads SFDVKD.

This clone showed up just a few times. This chain uses TRBV3-1 (or the pseudogene TRBV3-2) with TRBJ2-7, with TRBD2 matching 14 bases. Germline trimming cut 4 bases from V and 3 bases from J; bases unmatched to any gene: 8. This CDR3 is built from 17 residues. Per germline, CDR1 LGHDT and CDR2 YNNKEL (reference sequence). The CDR3, as DNA: TGTGCCAGCAGCCTAGGGACTAGCGGGAGTTTAGGCTACGAGCAGTACTTC. Translation gives CASSLGTSGSLGYEQYF.

V usage is TRBV7-8 and J usage is TRBJ2-1; a possible D gene is TRBD1 (6 bases). Germline values: CDR1 SGHVS, CDR2 FQNEAQ. The CDR3 loop spans 13 amino acids. V was pared by 9 bases and J by 4 bases, with 13 bases between. CDR3 nucleotide sequence: TGTGCCAGTAGCCGGGACAAATACAATGAGCAGTTCTTC. It encodes CASSRDKYNEQFF. Full variable domain (missing parts from reference TRBV7-8 and TRBJ2-1): GAGVSQSPRYKVAKRGQDVALRCDPISGHVSLFWYQQALGQGPEFLTYFQNEAQLDKSGLPSDRFFAERPEGSVSTLKIQRTQQEDSAVYLCASSRDKYNEQFFGPGTRLTVL.

The V and J genes are TRBV2 and TRBJ2-7; D is possibly TRBD1 (5 bases). CDR3 size: 13 residues. The V end lost 9 bases, the J end lost 0 bases, and 12 bases lay between the germline ends. CDR1 SNHLY and CDR2 FYNNEI come from the germline V gene. The CDR3 protein is CARTPGFSYEQYF. The CDR3 nucleotides are TGTGCCAGGACCCCAGGGTTCTCCTACGAGCAGTACTTC.

This clone has only one observation. The chain combines TRBV2 with TRBJ1-2, with 10 positions matching TRBD1. With V trimmed by 7 bases and J by 2 bases, 4 bases remained unmatched. This CDR3 is built from 14 residues. CDR1 is SNHLY and CDR2 is FYNNEI in the germline V gene. CDR3 in amino acids: CASTKGQGNYGYTF. CDR3 DNA sequence: TGTGCCAGCACCAAGGGACAGGGGAACTATGGCTACACCTTC.

In this sample, this clone turned up once. This chain links TRBV11-2 with TRBJ1-3; 9 bases line up with TRBD1. Looked up from germline, CDR1 is SGHAT and CDR2 is FQNNGV. This CDR3 comprises 16 residues. The junction had 7 bases not matched to a gene; V was cut back by 5 bases and J by 2 bases. DNA for the CDR3: TGTGCCAGCAGCCTGACAGGGGGTAGGACTGGAAACACCATATATTTT. Translation gives CASSLTGGRTGNTIYF.